The rows below give T cell receptor beta chains drawn from one sample of a study of blood T cells in healthy people across ages. TCRdb reprocessed the 5' RACE reads with MiXCR, giving one entry per CDR3 protein. The repertoire holds approximately 900,000 distinct CDR3 sequences, with about 29% as singletons. Another study also made use of these data, one on T cells of mothers and their children.

The material sequenced was blood. Source of these receptors: a woman aged 40 to 55 in good health. Both conserved end residues are trimmed from each CDR3. The order of the fields is D gene, V gene, J gene, CDR3 protein. A D gene is named only where the DNA matches it firmly.

>TRBD2|TRBV7-8|TRBJ2-3
ASGGTSGGTDTQY
>TRBD1|TRBV20-1|TRBJ1-2
SAGQALNYGYT
>-|TRBV3-1|TRBJ1-6
ASSHADGEALH
>TRBD2|TRBV6-5|TRBJ2-5
ASSTTGGAGETQY
>TRBD2|TRBV12-3/TRBV12-4|TRBJ2-7
ASSFGLAGEYEQY
>-|TRBV7-2|TRBJ1-1
ASSLKRGVETEAF
>-|TRBV18|TRBJ2-3
ASSTGQQY
>-|TRBV3-1|TRBJ2-7
ASSRDFNPYNEQY
>TRBD2|TRBV29-1|TRBJ2-4
SVKGLVGEQY
>TRBD2|TRBV5-1|TRBJ2-1
ASSPSGGAIGEQF